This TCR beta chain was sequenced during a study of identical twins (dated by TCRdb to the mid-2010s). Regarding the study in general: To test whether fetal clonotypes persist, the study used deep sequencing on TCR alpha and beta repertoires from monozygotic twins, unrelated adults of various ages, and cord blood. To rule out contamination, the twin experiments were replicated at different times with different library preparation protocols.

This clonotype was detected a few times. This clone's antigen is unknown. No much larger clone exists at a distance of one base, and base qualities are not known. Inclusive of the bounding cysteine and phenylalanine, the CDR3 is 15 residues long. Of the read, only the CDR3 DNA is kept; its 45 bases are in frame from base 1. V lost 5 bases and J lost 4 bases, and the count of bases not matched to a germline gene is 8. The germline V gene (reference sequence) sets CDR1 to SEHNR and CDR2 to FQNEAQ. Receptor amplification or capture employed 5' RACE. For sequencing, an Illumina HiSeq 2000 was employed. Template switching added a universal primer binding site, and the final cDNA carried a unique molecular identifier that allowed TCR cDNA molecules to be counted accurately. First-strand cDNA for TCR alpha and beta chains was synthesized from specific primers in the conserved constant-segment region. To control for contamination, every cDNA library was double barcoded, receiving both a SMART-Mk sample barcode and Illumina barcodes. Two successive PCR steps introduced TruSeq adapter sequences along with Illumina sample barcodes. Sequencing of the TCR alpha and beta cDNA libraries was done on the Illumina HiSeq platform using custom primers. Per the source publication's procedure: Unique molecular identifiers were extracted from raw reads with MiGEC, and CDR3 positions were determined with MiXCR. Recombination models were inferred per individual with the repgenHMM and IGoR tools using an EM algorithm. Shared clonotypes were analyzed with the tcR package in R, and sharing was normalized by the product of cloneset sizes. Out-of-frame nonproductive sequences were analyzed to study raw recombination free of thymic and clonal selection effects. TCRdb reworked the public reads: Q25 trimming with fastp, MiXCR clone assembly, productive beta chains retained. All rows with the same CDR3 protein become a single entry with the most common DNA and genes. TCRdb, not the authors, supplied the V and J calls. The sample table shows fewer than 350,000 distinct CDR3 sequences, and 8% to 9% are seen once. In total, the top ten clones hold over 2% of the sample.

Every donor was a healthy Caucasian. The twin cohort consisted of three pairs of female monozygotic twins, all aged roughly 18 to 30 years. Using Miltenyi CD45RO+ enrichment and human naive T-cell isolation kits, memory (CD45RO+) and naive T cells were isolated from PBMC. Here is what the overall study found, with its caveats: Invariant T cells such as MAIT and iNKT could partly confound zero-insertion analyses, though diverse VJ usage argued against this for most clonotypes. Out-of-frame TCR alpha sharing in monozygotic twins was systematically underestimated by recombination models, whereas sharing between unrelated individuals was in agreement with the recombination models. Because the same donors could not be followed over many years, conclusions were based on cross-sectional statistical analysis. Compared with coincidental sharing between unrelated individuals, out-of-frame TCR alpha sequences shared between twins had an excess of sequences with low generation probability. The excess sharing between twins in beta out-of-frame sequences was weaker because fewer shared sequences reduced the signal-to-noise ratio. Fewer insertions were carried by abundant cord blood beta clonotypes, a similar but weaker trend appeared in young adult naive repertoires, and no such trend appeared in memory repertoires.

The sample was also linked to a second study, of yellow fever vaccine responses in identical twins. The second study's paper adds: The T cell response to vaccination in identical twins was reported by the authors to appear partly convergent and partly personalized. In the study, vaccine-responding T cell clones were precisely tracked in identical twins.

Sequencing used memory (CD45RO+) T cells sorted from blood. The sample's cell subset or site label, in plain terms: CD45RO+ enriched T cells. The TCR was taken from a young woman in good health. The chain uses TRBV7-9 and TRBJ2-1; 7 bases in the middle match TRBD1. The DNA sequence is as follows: TGTGCCAGCAGCCAGACAGGGTTGGGATACAATGAGCAGTTCTTC. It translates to CASSQTGLGYNEQFF.